The 27 T cell receptor beta chains presented below share a single source sample, sequenced in a study of graft-versus-host responses after intestinal transplantation. Measured with immunoSEQ multiplex PCR; TCRdb has only the in-frame clones, and not every one. The sample contains 85,000 to 100,000 clones, more than 75% of which appear only once. The input for sequencing was PBMCs, taken 255 days after intestinal transplant. The receptors stem from a human patient who received an intestinal transplant, so some T cells may come from the graft donor.

This chain joins TRBV27 and TRBJ1-2, with 8 bases matching TRBD1. Germline V lookup: CDR1 MNHEY, CDR2 SMNVEV (reference sequence). J lost 7 bases, V lost 8 bases, and 9 bases had no gene match. The CDR3 extends over 13 amino acids. As DNA, the CDR3 is TGTGCCAGCGGGACAGGATTCTTTAGTGGCTACACCTTC. Translation gives CASGTGFFSGYTF.

This chain joins TRBV5-4 and TRBJ1-3; D gene unclear. Between the trimmed V and J ends, which lost 2 bases and 4 bases, there was a span of 7 bases. The CDR3 is made up of 13 amino acids. The germline gives CDR1 SGHNT, CDR2 YYREEE (reference sequence). The CDR3 nucleotides are TGTGCCAGCAGCTTCCCCTCGGGAAACACCATATATTTT. Translation: CASSFPSGNTIYF.

V is TRBV28 and J is TRBJ2-5; 7 bases map to TRBD2. Germline V gene data show CDR1 as MDHEN and CDR2 as SYDVKM. The V and J ends lost 5 bases and 4 bases, in that order; junction bases with no gene match: 10. There are 15 residues in the CDR3. CDR3 DNA sequence: TGTGCCAGCAGTCCCGGGGAGCGGGGCCGAGAGACCCAGTACTTC. This gives the protein CASSPGERGRETQYF.

V usage is TRBV5-1 and J usage is TRBJ2-7; TRBD1 matches at 8 bases. This CDR3 contains 14 residues. V lost 4 bases, J lost 2 bases, and 5 bases stayed unmatched. Germline CDR1 is SGHRS and CDR2 is YFSETQ. The CDR3 protein is CASSPGTGPYEQYF. CDR3 in DNA: TGCGCCAGCAGCCCCGGGACAGGTCCCTACGAGCAGTACTTC. Filled out from reference TRBV5-1 and TRBJ2-7, the complete variable domain reads KAGVTQTPRYLIKTRGQQVTLSCSPISGHRSVSWYQQTPGQGLQFLFEYFSETQRNKGNFPGRFSGRQFSNSRSEMNVSTLELGDSALYLCASSPGTGPYEQYFGPGTRLTVT.

The chain couples TRBV27 to TRBJ2-7, with D uncertain. Germline CDR1 and CDR2: MNHEY and SMNVEV (reference sequence). V shed 2 bases and J shed 2 bases, with 13 bases lying between them. The CDR3 has 15 amino acids. DNA of the CDR3: TGTGCCAGCAGTTTAAGGTCGGACCCCGCCTACGAGCAGTACTTC. Amino acid sequence: CASSLRSDPAYEQYF.

The genes are TRBV29-1 and TRBJ2-7, with 8 bases identical to TRBD2. CDR3 length: 15 residues. Germline-derived CDR1 and CDR2 are SQVTM and ANQGSEA. Germline trimming cut 6 bases from V and 2 bases from J; bases unmatched to any gene: 12. CDR3 bases: TGCAGCGTGGACACTCACGGGAGGGCCCCCTACGAGCAGTACTTC. Translation: CSVDTHGRAPYEQYF.

The rearrangement links TRBV15 to TRBJ1-4; 10 nucleotides line up with TRBD1. Germline V CDR1 and CDR2: LNHNV, YYDKDF (reference sequence). This CDR3 region has 16 residues. V trimming: 6 bases; J trimming: 4 bases; junction bases outside the gene matches: 8. The DNA of the CDR3 is TGTGCCACCAGTCCCGGGACAGGGGCCTTTAATGAAAAACTGTTTTTT. This codes for CATSPGTGAFNEKLFF.

This clone has only one observation. V usage is TRBV5-1 and J usage is TRBJ2-1; 7 bases fit TRBD1. Per the germline V gene, CDR1 is SGHRS and CDR2 is YFSETQ. The CDR3 consists of 21 residues. The V segment lost 0 bases and the J segment 0 bases; nucleotides outside the gene matches: 18. CDR3 residues: CASSLARRDRVPSASYNEQFF. CDR3 DNA: TGCGCCAGCAGCTTGGCCCGCAGAGACAGGGTGCCTTCGGCCTCCTACAATGAGCAGTTCTTC.

This chain links TRBV27 with TRBJ2-3; 7 bases match TRBD2. Germline lookup yields CDR1 MNHEY and CDR2 SMNVEV (reference sequence). V lost 3 bases, J lost 1 base, and 13 bases stayed unmatched. This CDR3 comprises 18 residues. The CDR3 region is CASSFVSAAGIRTDTQYF. DNA of the CDR3: TGTGCCAGCAGTTTCGTTTCGGCAGCGGGAATACGCACAGATACGCAGTATTTT.

This clone turned up a few times. The chain carries TRBV5-6 and TRBJ2-7; 7 bases line up with TRBD2. The CDR3 length is 17 residues. Germline V gene data show CDR1 as SGHDT and CDR2 as YYEEEE. Unmatched junction bases numbered 9, after V lost 0 bases and J lost 0 bases. DNA for the CDR3: TGTGCCAGCAGCTTGGCCCTGGGAGGGCCCATCTCCTACGAGCAGTACTTC. Its protein product is CASSLALGGPISYEQYF.

The rearrangement links TRBV28 to TRBJ2-2; 11 bases agree with TRBD1. The V and J ends lost 0 bases and 1 base, in that order; junction bases with no gene match: 1. Germline V gives CDR1 MDHEN, CDR2 SYDVKM. The CDR3 covers 17 residues. The CDR3 here is CASSLWGQGGNTGELFF. Here the CDR3 DNA reads TGTGCCAGCAGTTTATGGGGACAGGGGGGGAACACCGGGGAGCTGTTTTTT.

This chain links TRBV7-8 with TRBJ1-5, with 10 bases fitting TRBD1. The V and J ends lost 1 base and 0 bases, in that order; junction bases with no gene match: 6. The CDR3 covers 18 residues. Germline CDR1 SGHVS, CDR2 FQNEAQ. The CDR3 sequence: CASSLEWTGGYSNQPQHF. CDR3 coding DNA: TGTGCCAGCAGCTTAGAATGGACAGGGGGGTATAGCAATCAGCCCCAGCATTTT.

This chain connects TRBV4-1 to TRBJ2-7; TRBD1 matches at 9 bases. CDR1 is MGHRA and CDR2 is YSYEKL in the germline V gene. The ends lost 0 bases at V and 3 bases at J; junction bases unmatched: 9. The CDR3 runs to 17 residues. As DNA, the CDR3 is TGCGCCAGCAGCCAAGATCACGGGACAGGGAGATACTACGAGCAGTACTTC. Amino acid sequence: CASSQDHGTGRYYEQYF.

The CDR3 DNA sequence: TGTGCCAGTAGTGCCTACGGGGCAGCCGGGGCCAACGTCCTGACTTTC. It is translated as CASSAYGAAGANVLTF. The rearrangement joins TRBV19 to TRBJ2-6; the D gene could be TRBD1 or TRBD2 (5 bases each). The germline V gene has CDR1 LNHDA and CDR2 SQIVND (reference sequence). The germline V and J ends were trimmed by 5 bases and 4 bases, with 15 bases remaining between them. The CDR3 is made up of 16 amino acids. Full variable domain (remainder filled in from reference TRBV19 and TRBJ2-6): DGGITQSPKYLFRKEGQNVTLSCEQNLNHDAMYWYRQDPGQGLRLIYYSQIVNDFQKGDIAEGYSVSREKKESFPLTVTSAQKNPTAFYLCASSAYGAAGANVLTFGAGSRLTVL.

J is TRBJ1-4 and V is TRBV27, with 8 bases matching TRBD1. V was clipped by 3 bases and J by 0 bases; unmatched bases: 0. This CDR3 has 15 amino acids. Per germline, CDR1 MNHEY and CDR2 SMNVEV (reference sequence). The CDR3 spells CASSLDRATNEKLFF. CDR3 nucleotide sequence: TGTGCCAGCAGTTTGGACAGGGCAACTAATGAAAAACTGTTTTTT.

This chain connects TRBV6-1 to TRBJ2-7; TRBD2 aligns across 8 bases. Trimming removed 0 bases from V and 2 bases from J; junction bases left unmatched: 9. The CDR3 runs 17 residues. In germline, CDR1 is MNHNS, CDR2 SASEGT. CDR3 protein: CASSEARTAGVTYEQYV. The CDR3, as DNA: TGTGCCAGCAGTGAAGCGAGGACAGCGGGGGTAACCTACGAGCAGTACGTC.

The V gene is TRBV7-6, the J gene TRBJ2-7; TRBD1 might be the D (6 bases). CDR3 length: 14 amino acids. V was clipped by 1 base and J by 1 base, with 8 bases between them. Germline V lookup: CDR1 SGHVS, CDR2 FNYEAQ. In nucleotides, the CDR3 is TGTGCCAGCAGCTTAGAGGACAGTTCCTACGAGCAGTACTTC. Protein: CASSLEDSSYEQYF.

The genes are TRBV5-1 and TRBJ2-3; 11 nucleotides line up with TRBD2. Germline V gives CDR1 SGHRS, CDR2 YFSETQ. V dropped 0 bases and J dropped 5; count of bases not matched to a gene: 5. This CDR3 region has 16 residues. The CDR3 sequence is CASSLELAGAGDTQYF. As DNA, the CDR3 is TGCGCCAGCAGCTTGGAACTAGCGGGGGCGGGAGATACGCAGTATTTT.

Here the CDR3 reads CASTPTGNYGYTF. CDR3 in DNA: TGTGCCAGCACCCCGACAGGGAACTATGGCTACACCTTC. The chain employs TRBV5-4 and TRBJ1-2; TRBD1 matches at 7 bases. The germline V gene encodes CDR1 SGHNT and CDR2 YYREEE (reference sequence). CDR3 size: 13 residues. J gave up 2 bases and V 6 bases, and 4 bases lay outside the gene matches.

The chain has TRBV6-1 and TRBJ2-6; D not certain. The CDR3 is 14 residues long. The ends were cut back, 2 bases at V and 11 bases at J, with 13 bases in the middle. Looked up from germline, CDR1 is MNHNS and CDR2 is SASEGT. As DNA, the CDR3 is TGTGCCAGCAGTGAACAAGGCACAGTGGACGTCCTGACTTTC. The encoded protein is CASSEQGTVDVLTF.

In DNA form, the CDR3 reads TGCGCCAGCAGCTTGGGGCCCAGCGGGAAAGAGACCCAGTACTTC. Its translation: CASSLGPSGKETQYF. The chain carries TRBV5-1 and TRBJ2-5; 7 nucleotides line up with TRBD2. The germline gives CDR1 SGHRS, CDR2 YFSETQ. Unmatched junction bases numbered 5, after V lost 0 bases and J lost 3 bases. The CDR3 runs to 15 residues.

The V call is TRBV27, the J call TRBJ2-5; 9 nucleotides align to TRBD1. The length of the CDR3 is 15 residues. Germline V gene lookup returns CDR1 MNHEY and CDR2 SMNVEV (reference sequence). The V and J ends lost 5 bases and 5 bases, in that order; junction bases with no gene match: 9. CDR3 loop: CASSPWTGEGETQYF. DNA for the CDR3: TGTGCCAGCAGTCCGTGGACAGGGGAGGGGGAGACCCAGTACTTC.

The J gene is TRBJ2-2, the V gene TRBV11-2; D gene unclear. Trimming cost V 5 bases and J 6 bases, with 19 bases left between them. CDR1 is SGHAT and CDR2 is FQNNGV in the germline V gene. This CDR3 has 16 amino acids. The chain's CDR3 is CASSLVGRASSGELFF. CDR3 sequence (DNA): TGTGCCAGCAGCCTCGTCGGTCGGGCGTCGTCCGGGGAGCTGTTTTTT.

The genes are TRBV5-6 and TRBJ1-1; the D gene is possibly TRBD1 (5 bases). This CDR3 is 16 amino acids long. V was pared by 4 bases and J by 3 bases, with 19 bases between. CDR1 and CDR2 from the germline V gene are SGHDT and YYEEEE. This CDR3 is CASSRGIAGVDTEAFF. The CDR3 coding sequence is TGTGCCAGCAGCCGGGGGATCGCGGGCGTAGACACTGAAGCTTTCTTT.

The chain recombines TRBV19 with TRBJ1-6; 9 positions match TRBD1. Germline V gene lookup returns CDR1 LNHDA and CDR2 SQIVND (reference sequence). This CDR3 has 14 residues. V lost 6 bases to trimming and J lost 9 bases; unmatched junction nucleotides: 6. Here the CDR3 reads CASSSNRGLSPLHF. DNA of the CDR3: TGTGCCAGTAGCTCGAACAGGGGGCTTTCACCCCTCCACTTT.

J is TRBJ2-7 and V is TRBV5-1, with 9 bases that match TRBD1. The CDR3 is 13 residues long. V gave up 0 bases and J gave up 6 bases; unmatched junction bases: 1. Looked up from germline, CDR1 is SGHRS and CDR2 is YFSETQ. CDR3 loop: CASSLATGGEQYF. The CDR3 coding sequence is TGCGCCAGCAGCTTGGCGACAGGGGGCGAGCAGTACTTC.

The CDR3 DNA follows: TGTGCCAGTAGCGGGGCGGTTGAAGCTTTCTTT. This translates into CASSGAVEAFF. V gene TRBV19 combines with J gene TRBJ1-1; the D gene is possibly TRBD1 (5 bases). The V gene's germline CDR1 is LNHDA and CDR2 SQIVND (reference sequence). This CDR3 is 11 amino acids long. With 6 bases removed from V and 7 bases from J, the gap between germline ends came to 9 bases.